This entry lists 3 T cell receptor beta chains sequenced from one sample in a study of shared clonotypes between healthy human individuals (TCRdb year 2020). Library construction relied on the immunoSEQ multiplex PCR assay. TCRdb obtained this table from immuneACCESS and retained in-frame rearrangements with V and J assigned. These tables miss some clones; where compared with another copy, unresolved V genes account for less than half of the shortfall, and the remainder is unexplained. For this sample the table gives more than 2,000,000 clones, of which 80% to 95% were detected only once. About 0.41% of the sample goes to the ten largest clones. Sequenced material: naive CD4+ T cells from PBMCs. What this sample's cell subset or site label stands for: CD45RA+ positively selected. The receptors stem from a man in his late teens or twenties in good health. Some clones in this sample may be carry-over from other donors' samples.

The gene calls are TRBV7-3 and TRBJ2-3; 7 nucleotides match TRBD2. The CDR3 is 17 residues long. Germline lookup yields CDR1 SGHTA and CDR2 FQGTGA. V gave up 0 bases and J gave up 4 bases; unmatched junction bases: 10. The CDR3 sequence is CASSLTVGTTLPDTQYF. The CDR3 DNA is TGTGCCAGCAGCTTAACGGTCGGGACTACTCTCCCAGATACGCAGTATTTT.

The gene calls are TRBV29-1 and TRBJ1-4, with TRBD1 identical over 10 bases. Trimming at V came to 5 bases and at J to 8 bases, leaving 11 bases not matched to a gene. The CDR3 sequence is 15 residues long. Germline V gene sequence: CDR1 SQVTM, CDR2 ANQGSEA. The CDR3 loop reads CSVSLFGQGGEKLFF. CDR3 in DNA: TGCAGCGTTTCGTTATTCGGACAGGGGGGGGAAAAACTGTTTTTT.

The rearrangement links TRBV10-1 to TRBJ2-7, with D unresolved. This CDR3 spans 14 amino acids. V was shortened by 3 bases and J by 4 bases, with 13 bases between the two germline ends. Germline lookup yields CDR1 WNHNN and CDR2 SYGVQD (reference sequence). The CDR3: CASSDVFRWYEQYF. DNA of the CDR3: TGCGCCAGCAGTGATGTTTTCCGTTGGTACGAGCAGTACTTC.